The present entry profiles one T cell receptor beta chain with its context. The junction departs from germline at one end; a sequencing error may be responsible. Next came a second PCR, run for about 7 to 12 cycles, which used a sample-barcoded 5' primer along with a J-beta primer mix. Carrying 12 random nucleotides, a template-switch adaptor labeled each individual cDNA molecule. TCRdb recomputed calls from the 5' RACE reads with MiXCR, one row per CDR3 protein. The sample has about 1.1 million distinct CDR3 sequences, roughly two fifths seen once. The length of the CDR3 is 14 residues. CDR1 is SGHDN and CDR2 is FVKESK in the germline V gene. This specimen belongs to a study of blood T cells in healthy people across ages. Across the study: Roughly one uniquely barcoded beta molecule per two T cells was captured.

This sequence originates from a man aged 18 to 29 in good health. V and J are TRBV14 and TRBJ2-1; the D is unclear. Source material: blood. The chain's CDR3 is CASGQVGPRDEQFF. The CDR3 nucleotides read TGTGCCAGCGGCCAAGTGGGTCCCAGAGATGAGCAGTTCTTC.